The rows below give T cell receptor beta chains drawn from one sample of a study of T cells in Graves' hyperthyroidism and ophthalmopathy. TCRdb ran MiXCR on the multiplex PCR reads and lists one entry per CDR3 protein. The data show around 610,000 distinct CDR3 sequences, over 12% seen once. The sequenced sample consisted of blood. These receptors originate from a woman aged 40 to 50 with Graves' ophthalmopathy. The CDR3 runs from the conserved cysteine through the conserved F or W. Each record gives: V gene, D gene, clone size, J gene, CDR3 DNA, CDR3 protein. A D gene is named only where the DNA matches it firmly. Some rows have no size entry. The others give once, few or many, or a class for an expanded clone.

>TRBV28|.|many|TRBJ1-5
TGTGCCAGCAGTTCCCAGCAGCCCCAGCATTTT
CASSSQQPQHF
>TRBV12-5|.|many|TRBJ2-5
TGTGCTAGTGGTCCCGGGACAACCCAAGAGACCCAGTACTTC
CASGPGTTQETQYF
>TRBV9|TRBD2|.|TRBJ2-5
TGTGCCAGCAGAAGGATCCCGAATAGCGGGAGGGCCTGGGAGACCCAGTACTTC
CASRRIPNSGRAWETQYF
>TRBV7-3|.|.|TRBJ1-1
TGTGCCAGCAGCAATGGTCCTGAAGCTTTCTTT
CASSNGPEAFF
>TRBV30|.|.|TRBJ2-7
TGTGCCTGGGGCATGGCTTACGAGCAGTACTTC
CAWGMAYEQYF
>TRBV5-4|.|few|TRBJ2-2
TGTGCCAGCAGCTTGCGTCCTCCCGGCCAAATGAACACCGGGGAGCTGTTTTTT
CASSLRPPGQMNTGELFF
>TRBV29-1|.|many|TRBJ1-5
TGCAGCGTTGAGGCAGGGATTGGTCAGCCCCAGCATTTT
CSVEAGIGQPQHF
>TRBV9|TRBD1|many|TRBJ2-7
TGTGCCAGCAGTTCGACAGGGGTAGCCTACGAGCAGTACTTC
CASSSTGVAYEQYF
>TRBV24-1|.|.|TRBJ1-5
TGTGCCACCAGTGAGGGGTTGCGTCAGCCCCAGCATTTT
CATSEGLRQPQHF
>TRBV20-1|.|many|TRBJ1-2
TGCAGTGGGCGGGAGTTGAACTATGGCTACACCTTC
CSGRELNYGYTF
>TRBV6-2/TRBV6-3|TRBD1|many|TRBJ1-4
TGTGCCAGCAGCTCCTCGGACAGGGATGAAAAACTGTTTTTT
CASSSSDRDEKLFF
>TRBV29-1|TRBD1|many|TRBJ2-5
TGCAGCGTCCAGGGGGACAGCGGAGAGACCCAGTACTTC
CSVQGDSGETQYF
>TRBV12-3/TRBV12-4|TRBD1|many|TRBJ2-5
TGTGCCAGCGGAGGGACAGGCCCTCGGACCCAGTACTTC
CASGGTGPRTQYF
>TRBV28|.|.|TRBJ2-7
TGTGCCAGCAGACCCACAGGACAGCCCGAGCAGTACTTC
CASRPTGQPEQYF
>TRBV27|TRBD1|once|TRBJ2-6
TGTGCCAGTCGACAGGGAGACTCTGGGGCCAACGTCCTGACTTTC
CASRQGDSGANVLTF
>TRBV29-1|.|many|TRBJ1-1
TGCAGCGTTGGGGACATGAACACTGAAGCTTTCTTT
CSVGDMNTEAFF
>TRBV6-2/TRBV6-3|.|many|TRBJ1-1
TGTGCCAGCAGTTACCCGGACCGACGGACGAACACTGAAGCTTTCTTT
CASSYPDRRTNTEAFF
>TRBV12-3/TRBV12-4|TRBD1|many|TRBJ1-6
TGTGCCAGCAGTCCCACCGGGACAGGGGATTCACCCCTCCACTTT
CASSPTGTGDSPLHF
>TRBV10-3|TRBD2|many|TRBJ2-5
TGTGCCATCAGCCGAGCTAGCGGGGCTGGCCAAGAGACCCAGTACTTC
CAISRASGAGQETQYF
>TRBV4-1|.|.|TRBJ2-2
TGCGCCAGCAGCCAAGATGGGACGGACGCCGGGGAGCTGTTTTTT
CASSQDGTDAGELFF
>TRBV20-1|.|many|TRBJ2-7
TGCAGTGCCTTTCATGGGGCCTCCTACGAGCAGTACTTC
CSAFHGASYEQYF
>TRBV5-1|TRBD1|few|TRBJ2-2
TGCGCCAGCAGCTCAGGGACAGGGGCGCACACCGGGGAGCTGTTTTTT
CASSSGTGAHTGELFF
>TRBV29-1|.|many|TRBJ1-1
TGCAGCGTTGAACAGAGCATGAACACTGAAGCTTTCTTT
CSVEQSMNTEAFF
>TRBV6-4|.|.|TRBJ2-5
TGTGCCAGCAGTGAGGGACCCCAGGGGTTCGAGACCCAGTACTTC
CASSEGPQGFETQYF
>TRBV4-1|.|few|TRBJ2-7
TGCGCCAGCAGCCAATCCGTCTCTCCTTCCTACGAGCAGTACTTC
CASSQSVSPSYEQYF
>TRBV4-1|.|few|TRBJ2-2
TGCGCCAGCAGCCAAACCCCTAGGACCGGGGAGCTGTTTTTT
CASSQTPRTGELFF
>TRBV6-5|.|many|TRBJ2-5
TGTGCCAGCAGTTCAACAGGGAGAGAGACCCAGTACTTC
CASSSTGRETQYF
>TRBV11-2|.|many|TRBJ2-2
TGTGCCAGCAGCTTAGAAGTTGGCGGGGAGCTGTTTTTT
CASSLEVGGELFF
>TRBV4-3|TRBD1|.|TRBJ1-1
TGCGCCAGCAGCCTCTACAGGGGCACGAACACTGAAGCTTTCTTT
CASSLYRGTNTEAFF
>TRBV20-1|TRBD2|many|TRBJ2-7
TGCAGTGCTCCCAATCTAGCGGGAGGCCCCTACGAGCAGTACTTC
CSAPNLAGGPYEQYF
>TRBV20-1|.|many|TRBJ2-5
TGCAGTGCACAATCGCTTCGAGATTTAGCGGAGCGCCAAGAGACCCAGTACTTC
CSAQSLRDLAERQETQYF
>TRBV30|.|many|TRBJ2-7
TGTGCCTGGAGGCTAAGAGGGACCGTGGAGCAGTACTTC
CAWRLRGTVEQYF
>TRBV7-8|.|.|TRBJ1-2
TGTGCCAGCAGCTCCGGGACGAACATAAACTATGGCTACACCTTC
CASSSGTNINYGYTF
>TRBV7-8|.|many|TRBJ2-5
TGTGCCAGCAGCTTAAGAAGGGCCAGATTCCAAGAGACCCAGTACTTC
CASSLRRARFQETQYF
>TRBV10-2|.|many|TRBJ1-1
TGCGCCAGCAGTGAGTCCCAGATTTATTTCTTT
CASSESQIYFF
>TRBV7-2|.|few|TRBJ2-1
TGTGCCAGCAGCTCGGGTCCGTGGAATGAGCAGTTCTTC
CASSSGPWNEQFF
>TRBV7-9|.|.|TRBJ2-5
TGTGCCAGCAGCCACCAGGAGCAAGAGACCCAGTACTTC
CASSHQEQETQYF
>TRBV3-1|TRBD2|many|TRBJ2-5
TGTGCCAGCAGCCAAGGGGACTATCGAGAGACCCAGTACTTC
CASSQGDYRETQYF
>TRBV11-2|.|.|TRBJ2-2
TGTGCCAGCAGCCCCCCCAAAGGGACGTTAGCTAAGGAGCTGTTTTTT
CASSPPKGTLAKELFF
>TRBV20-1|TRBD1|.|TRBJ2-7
TGCAGTGCTAGAGGCGGGACAGGGGAGCGCGAGCAGTACTTC
CSARGGTGEREQYF
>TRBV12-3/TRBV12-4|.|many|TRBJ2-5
TGTGCCAGCAGTTTCTCCGACCAAGAGACCCAGTACTTC
CASSFSDQETQYF
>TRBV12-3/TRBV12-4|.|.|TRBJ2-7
TGTGCCAGCAGTTTGACGGGAGACGAGGGCGAGCAGTACTTC
CASSLTGDEGEQYF
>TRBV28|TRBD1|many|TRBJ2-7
TGTGCCAGCAGTTTACCCTTACAGGGGTACGAGCAGTACTTC
CASSLPLQGYEQYF
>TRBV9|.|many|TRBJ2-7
TGTGCCAGCAGCGCCGGGACTTCCTCCGAGCAGTACTTC
CASSAGTSSEQYF
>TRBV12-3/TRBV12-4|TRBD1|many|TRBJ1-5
TGTGCCAGCAGTTCGGACAGGGGGGTCTCGACCCAGCATTTT
CASSSDRGVSTQHF
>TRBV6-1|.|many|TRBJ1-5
TGTGCCAGCAGCTCGGGTTATCAGCCCCAGCATTTT
CASSSGYQPQHF
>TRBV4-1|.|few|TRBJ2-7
TGCGCCAGCAGCCAAGTCTCGTGGGCAAGCTACGAGCAGTACTTC
CASSQVSWASYEQYF
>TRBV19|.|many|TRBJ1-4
TGTGCCAGCAGGACCTTTCACGGGAGTGAAAAACTGTTTTTT
CASRTFHGSEKLFF
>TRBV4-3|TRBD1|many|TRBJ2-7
TGCGCCAGCAGCCAATCCGGGACAGGGGTCTACGAGCAGTACTTC
CASSQSGTGVYEQYF
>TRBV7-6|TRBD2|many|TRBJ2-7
TGTGCCAGCAGCCTAGGGGCTACGAGCGGGAGGGCCTTTATCTACGAGCAGTACTTC
CASSLGATSGRAFIYEQYF
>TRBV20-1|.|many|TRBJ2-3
TGCAGTGCTAGTTCTGGCGGGGTGGGAGATACGCAGTATTTT
CSASSGGVGDTQYF
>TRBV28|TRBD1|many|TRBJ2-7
TGTGCCAGCATGGGACAGGGAGGCTACGAGCAGTACTTC
CASMGQGGYEQYF
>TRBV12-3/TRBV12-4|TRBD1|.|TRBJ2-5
TGTGCCAGCAGTTTAGTCGGACAGGGAGAGACCCAGTACTTC
CASSLVGQGETQYF